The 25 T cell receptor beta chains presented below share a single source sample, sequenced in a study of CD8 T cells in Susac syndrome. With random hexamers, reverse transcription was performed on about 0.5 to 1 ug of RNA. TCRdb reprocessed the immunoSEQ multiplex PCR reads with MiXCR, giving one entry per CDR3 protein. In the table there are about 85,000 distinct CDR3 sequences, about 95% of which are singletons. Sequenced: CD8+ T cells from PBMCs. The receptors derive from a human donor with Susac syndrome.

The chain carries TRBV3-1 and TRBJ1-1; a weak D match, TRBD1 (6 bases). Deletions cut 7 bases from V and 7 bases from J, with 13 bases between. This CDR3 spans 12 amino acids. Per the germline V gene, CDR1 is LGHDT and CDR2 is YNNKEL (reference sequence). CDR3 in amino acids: CASKDSGDEAFF. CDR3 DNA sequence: TGTGCCAGCAAGGATTCAGGGGATGAAGCTTTCTTT.

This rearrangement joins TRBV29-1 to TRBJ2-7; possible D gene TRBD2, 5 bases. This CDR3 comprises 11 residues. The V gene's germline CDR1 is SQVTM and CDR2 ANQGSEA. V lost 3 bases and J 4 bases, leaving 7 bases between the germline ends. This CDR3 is CSVDTGYEQYF. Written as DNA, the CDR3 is TGCAGCGTTGATACGGGGTACGAGCAGTACTTC.

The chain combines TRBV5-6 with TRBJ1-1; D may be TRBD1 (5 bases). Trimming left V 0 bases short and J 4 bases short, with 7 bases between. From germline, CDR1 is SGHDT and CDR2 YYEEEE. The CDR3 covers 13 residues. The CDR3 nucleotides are TGTGCCAGCAGCTTGGGGGGGACCACTGAAGCTTTCTTT. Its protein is CASSLGGTTEAFF. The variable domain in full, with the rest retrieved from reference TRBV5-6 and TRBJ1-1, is DAGVTQSPTHLIKTRGQQVTLRCSPKSGHDTVSWYQQALGQGPQFIFQYYEEEERQRGNFPDRFSGHQFPNYSSELNVNALLLGDSALYLCASSLGGTTEAFFGQGTRLTVV.

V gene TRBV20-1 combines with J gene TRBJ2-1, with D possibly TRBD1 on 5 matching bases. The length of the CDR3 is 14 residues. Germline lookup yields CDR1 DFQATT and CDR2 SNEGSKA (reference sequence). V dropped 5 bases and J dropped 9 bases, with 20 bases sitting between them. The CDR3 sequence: CSALGMQGSGEQFF. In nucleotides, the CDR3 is TGCAGTGCTCTTGGGATGCAGGGTTCCGGTGAGCAGTTCTTC.

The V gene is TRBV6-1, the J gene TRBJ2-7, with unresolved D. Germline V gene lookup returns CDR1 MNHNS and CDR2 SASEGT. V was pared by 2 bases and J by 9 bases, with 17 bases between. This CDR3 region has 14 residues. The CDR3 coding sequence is TGTGCCAGCAGTGAACTCCAAGGGCCTCCGGTGCAGTACTTC. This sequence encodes CASSELQGPPVQYF.

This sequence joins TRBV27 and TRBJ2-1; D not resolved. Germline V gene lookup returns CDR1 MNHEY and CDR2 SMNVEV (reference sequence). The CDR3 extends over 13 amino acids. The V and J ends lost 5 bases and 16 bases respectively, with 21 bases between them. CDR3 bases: TGTGCCAGCAGTCCCAAAGGACCCAACGAAAGATTCTTC. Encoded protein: CASSPKGPNERFF.

In DNA form, the CDR3 reads TGTGCCAGCAGTTTCTTGAACACTGAAGCTTTCTTT. Translated, it gives CASSFLNTEAFF. The chain carries TRBV12-3 or TRBV12-4 and TRBJ1-1, with no clear D. The CDR3 is 12 residues long. V was cut by 3 bases and J by 0 bases, with 2 bases left in between.

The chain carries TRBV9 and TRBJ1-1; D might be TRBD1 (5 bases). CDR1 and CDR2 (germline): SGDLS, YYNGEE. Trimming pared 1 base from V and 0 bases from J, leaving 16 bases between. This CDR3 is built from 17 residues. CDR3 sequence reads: CASSVNPREGMNTEAFF. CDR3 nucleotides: TGTGCCAGCAGCGTAAACCCCAGAGAGGGGATGAACACTGAAGCTTTCTTT.

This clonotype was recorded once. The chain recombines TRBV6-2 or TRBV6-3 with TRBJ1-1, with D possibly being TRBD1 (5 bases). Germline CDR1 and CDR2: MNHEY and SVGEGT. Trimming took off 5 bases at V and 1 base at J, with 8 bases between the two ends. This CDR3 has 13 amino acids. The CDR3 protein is CASSATGNTEAFF. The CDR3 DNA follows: TGTGCCAGCAGTGCCACAGGGAACACTGAAGCTTTCTTT.

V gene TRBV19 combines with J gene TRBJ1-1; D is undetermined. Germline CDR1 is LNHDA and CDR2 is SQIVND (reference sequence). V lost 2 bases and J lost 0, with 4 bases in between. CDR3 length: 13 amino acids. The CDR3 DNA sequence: TGTGCCAGTAGTATAAGCTTGAACACTGAAGCTTTCTTT. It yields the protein CASSISLNTEAFF.

The DNA for the CDR3 is TGTGCCAGCAGTTTGGAGAGCAATCAGCCCCAGCATTTT. This gives the protein CASSLESNQPQHF. The chain is built from TRBV12-3 or TRBV12-4 and TRBJ1-5; D gene ambiguous. The length of the CDR3 is 13 residues. V shed 3 bases and J shed 1 base, with 4 bases lying between them.

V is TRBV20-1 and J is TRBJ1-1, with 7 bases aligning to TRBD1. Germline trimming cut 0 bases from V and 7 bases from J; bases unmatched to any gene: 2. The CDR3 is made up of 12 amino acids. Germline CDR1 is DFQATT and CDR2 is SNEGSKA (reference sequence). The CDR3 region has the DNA TGCAGTGCTAGAGAGGGACAGTTTGAAGCTTTCTTT. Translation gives CSAREGQFEAFF.

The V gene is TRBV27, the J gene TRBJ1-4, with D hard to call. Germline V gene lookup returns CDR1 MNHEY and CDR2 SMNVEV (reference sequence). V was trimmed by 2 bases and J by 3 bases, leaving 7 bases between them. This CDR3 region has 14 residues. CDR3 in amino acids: CASSLGFANEKLFF. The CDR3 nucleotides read TGTGCCAGCAGTTTAGGGTTCGCTAATGAAAAACTGTTTTTT.

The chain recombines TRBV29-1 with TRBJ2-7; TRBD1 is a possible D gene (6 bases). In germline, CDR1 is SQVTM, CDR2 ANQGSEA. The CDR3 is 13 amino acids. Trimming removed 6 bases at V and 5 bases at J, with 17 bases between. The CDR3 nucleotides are TGCAGCGTGGACAGTACGGGCAGAAACGAGCAGTACTTC. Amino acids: CSVDSTGRNEQYF.

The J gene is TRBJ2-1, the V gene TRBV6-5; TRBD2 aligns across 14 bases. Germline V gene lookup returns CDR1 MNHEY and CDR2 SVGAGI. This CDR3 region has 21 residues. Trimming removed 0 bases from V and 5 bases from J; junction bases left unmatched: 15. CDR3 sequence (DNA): TGTGCCAGCAGTTACTCGATGGCCGGGACTAGCGGGAGATATGGAAACAATGAGCAGTTCTTC. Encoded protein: CASSYSMAGTSGRYGNNEQFF.

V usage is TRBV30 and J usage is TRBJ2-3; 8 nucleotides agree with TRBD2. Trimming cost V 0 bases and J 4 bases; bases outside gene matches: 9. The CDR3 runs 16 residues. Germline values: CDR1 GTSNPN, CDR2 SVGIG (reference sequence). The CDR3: CAWSVLATGGADTQYF. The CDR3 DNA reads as TGTGCCTGGAGTGTACTTGCTACGGGAGGGGCAGATACGCAGTATTTT.

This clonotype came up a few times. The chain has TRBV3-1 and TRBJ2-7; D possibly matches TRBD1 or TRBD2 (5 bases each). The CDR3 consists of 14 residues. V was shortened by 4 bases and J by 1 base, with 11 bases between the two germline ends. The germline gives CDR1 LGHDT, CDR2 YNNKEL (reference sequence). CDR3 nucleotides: TGTGCCAGCAGCCTGGGGACCCCATCCTACGAGCAGTACTTC. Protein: CASSLGTPSYEQYF.

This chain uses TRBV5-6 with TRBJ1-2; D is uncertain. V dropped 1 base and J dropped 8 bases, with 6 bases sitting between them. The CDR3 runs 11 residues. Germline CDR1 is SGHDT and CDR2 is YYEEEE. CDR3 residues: CASSLTEGYTF. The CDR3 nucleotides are TGTGCCAGCAGCTTGACGGAAGGCTACACCTTC.

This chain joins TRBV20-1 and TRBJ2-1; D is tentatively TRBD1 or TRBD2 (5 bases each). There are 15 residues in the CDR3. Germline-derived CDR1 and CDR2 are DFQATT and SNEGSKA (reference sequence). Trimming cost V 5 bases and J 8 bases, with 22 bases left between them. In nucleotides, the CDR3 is TGCAGTGCTGGAAGCCGGGACCAGCGACGCGATGAGCAGTTCTTC. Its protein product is CSAGSRDQRRDEQFF.

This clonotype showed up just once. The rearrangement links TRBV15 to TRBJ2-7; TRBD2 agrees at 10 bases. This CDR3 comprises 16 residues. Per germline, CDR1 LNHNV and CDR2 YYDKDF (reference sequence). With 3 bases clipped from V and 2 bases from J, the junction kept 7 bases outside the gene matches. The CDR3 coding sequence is TGTGCCACCAGCAGCTCTAGCGGGAGTCATCCCTACGAGCAGTACTTC. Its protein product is CATSSSSGSHPYEQYF. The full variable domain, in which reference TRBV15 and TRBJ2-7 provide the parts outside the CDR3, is DAMVIQNPRYQVTQFGKPVTLSCSQTLNHNVMYWYQQKSSQAPKLLFHYYDKDFNNEADTPDNFQSRRPNTSFCFLDIRSPGLGDTAMYLCATSSSSGSHPYEQYFGPGTRLTVT.

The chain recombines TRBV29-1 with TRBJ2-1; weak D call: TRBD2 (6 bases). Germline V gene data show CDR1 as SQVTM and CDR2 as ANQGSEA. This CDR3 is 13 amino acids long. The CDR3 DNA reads TGCAGTGTACGGGAGTTCTCCTACAATGAGCAGTTCTTC. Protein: CSVREFSYNEQFF.

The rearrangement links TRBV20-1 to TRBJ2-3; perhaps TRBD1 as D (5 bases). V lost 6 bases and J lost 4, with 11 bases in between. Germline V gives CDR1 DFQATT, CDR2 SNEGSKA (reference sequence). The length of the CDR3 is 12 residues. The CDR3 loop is CSAQDYPDTQYF. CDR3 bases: TGCAGTGCACAGGATTACCCAGATACGCAGTATTTT.

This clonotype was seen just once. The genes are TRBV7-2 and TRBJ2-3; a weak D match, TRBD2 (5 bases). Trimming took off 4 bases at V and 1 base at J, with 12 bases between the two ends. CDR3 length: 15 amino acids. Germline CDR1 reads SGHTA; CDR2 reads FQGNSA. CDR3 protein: CASSSVSGGTDTQYF. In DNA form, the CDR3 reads TGTGCCAGCAGCTCTGTATCCGGGGGCACAGATACGCAGTATTTT. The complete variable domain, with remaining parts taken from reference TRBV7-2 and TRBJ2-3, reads GAGVSQSPSNKVTEKGKDVELRCDPISGHTALYWYRQSLGQGLEFLIYFQGNSAPDKSGLPSDRFSAERTGGSVSTLTIQRTQQEDSAVYLCASSSVSGGTDTQYFGPGTRLTVL.

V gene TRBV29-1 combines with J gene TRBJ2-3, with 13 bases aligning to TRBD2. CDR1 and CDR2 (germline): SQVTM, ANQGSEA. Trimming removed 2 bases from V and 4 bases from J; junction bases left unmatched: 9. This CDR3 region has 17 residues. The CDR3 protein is CSVEQSRTSGSSDTQYF. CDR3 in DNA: TGCAGCGTTGAACAAAGCAGGACTAGCGGGAGCTCAGATACGCAGTATTTT.

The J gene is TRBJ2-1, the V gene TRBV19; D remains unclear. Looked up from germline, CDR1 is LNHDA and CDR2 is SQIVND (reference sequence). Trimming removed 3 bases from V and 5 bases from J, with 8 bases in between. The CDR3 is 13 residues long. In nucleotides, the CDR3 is TGTGCCAGTAGTATCGGAATGAACAATGAGCAGTTCTTC. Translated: CASSIGMNNEQFF.